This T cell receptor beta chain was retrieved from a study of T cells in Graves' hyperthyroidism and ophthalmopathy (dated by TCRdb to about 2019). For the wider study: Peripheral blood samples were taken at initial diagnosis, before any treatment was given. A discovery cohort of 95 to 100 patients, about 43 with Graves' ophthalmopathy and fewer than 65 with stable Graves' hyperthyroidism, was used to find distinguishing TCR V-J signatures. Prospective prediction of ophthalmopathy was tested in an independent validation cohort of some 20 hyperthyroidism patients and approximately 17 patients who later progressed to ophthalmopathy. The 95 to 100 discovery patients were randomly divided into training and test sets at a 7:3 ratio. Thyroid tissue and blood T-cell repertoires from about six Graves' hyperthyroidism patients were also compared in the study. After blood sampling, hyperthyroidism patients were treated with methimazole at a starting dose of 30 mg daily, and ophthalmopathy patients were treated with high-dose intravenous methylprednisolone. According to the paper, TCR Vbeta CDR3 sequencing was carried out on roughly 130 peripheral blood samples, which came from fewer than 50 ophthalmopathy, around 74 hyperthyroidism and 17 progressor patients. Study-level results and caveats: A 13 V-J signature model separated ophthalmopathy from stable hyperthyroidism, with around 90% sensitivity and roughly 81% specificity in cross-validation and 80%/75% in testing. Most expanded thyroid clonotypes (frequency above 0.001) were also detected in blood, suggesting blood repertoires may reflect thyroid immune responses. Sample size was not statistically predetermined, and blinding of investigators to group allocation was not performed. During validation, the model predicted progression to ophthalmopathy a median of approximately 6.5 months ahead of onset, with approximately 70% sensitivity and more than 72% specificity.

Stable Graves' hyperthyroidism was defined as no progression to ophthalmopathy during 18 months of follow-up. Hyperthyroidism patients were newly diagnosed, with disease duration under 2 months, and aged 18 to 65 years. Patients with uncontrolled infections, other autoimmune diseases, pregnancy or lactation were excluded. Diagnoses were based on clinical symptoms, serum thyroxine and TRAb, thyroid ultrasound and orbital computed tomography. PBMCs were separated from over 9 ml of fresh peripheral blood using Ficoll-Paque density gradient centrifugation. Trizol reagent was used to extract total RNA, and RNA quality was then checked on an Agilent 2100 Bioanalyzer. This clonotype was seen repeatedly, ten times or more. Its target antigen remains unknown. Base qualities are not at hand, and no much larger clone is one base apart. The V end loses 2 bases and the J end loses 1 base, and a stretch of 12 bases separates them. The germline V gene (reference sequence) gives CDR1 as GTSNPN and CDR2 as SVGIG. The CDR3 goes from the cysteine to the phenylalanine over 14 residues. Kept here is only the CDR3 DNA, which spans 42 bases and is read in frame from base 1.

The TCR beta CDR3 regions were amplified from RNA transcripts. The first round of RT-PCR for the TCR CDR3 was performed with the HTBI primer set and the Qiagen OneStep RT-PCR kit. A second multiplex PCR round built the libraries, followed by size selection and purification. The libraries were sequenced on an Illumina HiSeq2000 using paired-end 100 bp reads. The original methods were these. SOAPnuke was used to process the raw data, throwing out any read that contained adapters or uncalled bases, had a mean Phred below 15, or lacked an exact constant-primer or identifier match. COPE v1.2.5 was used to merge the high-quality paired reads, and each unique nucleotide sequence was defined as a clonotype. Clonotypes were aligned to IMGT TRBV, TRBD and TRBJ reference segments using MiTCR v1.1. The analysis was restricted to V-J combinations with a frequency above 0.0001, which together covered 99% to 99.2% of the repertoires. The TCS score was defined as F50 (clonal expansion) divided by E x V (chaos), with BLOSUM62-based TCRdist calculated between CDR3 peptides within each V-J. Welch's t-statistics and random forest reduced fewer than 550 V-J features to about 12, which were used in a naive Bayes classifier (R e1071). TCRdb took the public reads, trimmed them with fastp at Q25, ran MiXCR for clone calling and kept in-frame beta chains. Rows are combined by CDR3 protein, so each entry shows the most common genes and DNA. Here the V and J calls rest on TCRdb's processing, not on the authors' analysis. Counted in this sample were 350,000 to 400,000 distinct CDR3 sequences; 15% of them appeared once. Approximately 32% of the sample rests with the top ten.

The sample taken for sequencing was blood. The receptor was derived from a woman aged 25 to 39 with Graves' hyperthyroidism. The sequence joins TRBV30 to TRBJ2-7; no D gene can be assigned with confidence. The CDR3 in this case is CAWSHGYRSYEQYF. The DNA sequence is TGTGCCTGGAGTCACGGGTATCGGTCCTACGAGCAGTACTTC.